This paragraph covers one T cell receptor beta chain sequence. The antigen remains undetermined. The data are from a study of cytomegalovirus exposure and HLA in healthy donors. The wider study: An early data release held some 85 million unique TCRs from HLA-typed donors. General study findings and limits: The Asian-associated ancestry cluster reportedly had fewer N-insertions than the approximately 670-donor mean in a later analysis. The study put under 200 TCR beta chains on its list as cytomegalovirus-associated.

V lost 0 bases to trimming and J lost 5 bases; unmatched junction nucleotides: 1. Germline assignment: CDR1 WNHNN and CDR2 SYGVQD (reference sequence). The CDR3 loop spans 13 amino acids. It was with 60 Vbeta and 13 Jbeta primers that the PCR ran. Only in-frame clones appear in the TCRdb table, and some are missing; sequencing was by immunoSEQ multiplex PCR. Counted here are approximately 140,000 clones, about 79% occurring once; the ten biggest clones make up roughly 2.5%. The sequencing input was PBMCs. The chain couples TRBV10-1 to TRBJ2-7, with TRBD2 identical over 7 bases. The TCR originated in a man aged 45-65 years in good health and CMV-seronegative. CDR3: CASSESGRDEQYF. The CDR3 region has the DNA TGCGCCAGCAGTGAGTCTGGGAGGGACGAGCAGTACTTC.